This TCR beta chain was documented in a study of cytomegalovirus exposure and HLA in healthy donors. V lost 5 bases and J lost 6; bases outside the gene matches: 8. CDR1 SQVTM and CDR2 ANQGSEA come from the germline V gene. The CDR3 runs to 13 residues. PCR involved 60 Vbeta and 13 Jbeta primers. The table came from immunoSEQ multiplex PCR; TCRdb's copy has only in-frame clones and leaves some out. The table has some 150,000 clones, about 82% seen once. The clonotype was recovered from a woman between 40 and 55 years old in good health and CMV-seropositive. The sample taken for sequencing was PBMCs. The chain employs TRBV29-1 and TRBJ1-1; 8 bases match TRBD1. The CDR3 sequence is CSVRTGKGAEAFF. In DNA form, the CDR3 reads TGCAGCGTTAGGACAGGGAAGGGCGCTGAAGCTTTCTTT.